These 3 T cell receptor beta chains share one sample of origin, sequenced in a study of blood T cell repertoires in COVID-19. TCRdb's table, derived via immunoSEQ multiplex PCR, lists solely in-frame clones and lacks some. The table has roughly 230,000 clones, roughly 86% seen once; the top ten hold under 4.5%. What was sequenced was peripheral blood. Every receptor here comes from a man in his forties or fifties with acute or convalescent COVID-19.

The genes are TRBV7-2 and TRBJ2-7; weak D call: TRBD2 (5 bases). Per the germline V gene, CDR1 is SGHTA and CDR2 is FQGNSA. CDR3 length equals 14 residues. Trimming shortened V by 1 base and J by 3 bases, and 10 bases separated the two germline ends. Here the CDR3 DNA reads TGTGCCAGCAGCTTAGGAGCGGAGCTCTACGAGCAGTACTTC. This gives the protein CASSLGAELYEQYF.

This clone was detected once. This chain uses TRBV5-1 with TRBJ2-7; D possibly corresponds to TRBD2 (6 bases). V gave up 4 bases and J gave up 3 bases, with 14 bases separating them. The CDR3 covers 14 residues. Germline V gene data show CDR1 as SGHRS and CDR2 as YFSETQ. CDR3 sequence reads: CASSPGTDYYEQYF. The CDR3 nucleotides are TGCGCCAGCAGCCCCGGGACGGACTACTACGAGCAGTACTTC.

CDR3 residues: CASSLRNRGLKGVNEKLFF. In DNA, the CDR3 is TGTGCCAGTAGTCTCAGAAACAGGGGCCTCAAGGGGGTTAATGAAAAACTGTTTTTT. The genes are TRBV19 and TRBJ1-4; 7 nucleotides line up with TRBD1. CDR1 is LNHDA and CDR2 is SQIVND in the germline V gene (reference sequence). The CDR3 sequence is 19 residues long. V lost 5 bases to trimming and J lost 4 bases; unmatched junction nucleotides: 19.